This T cell receptor (beta chain) comes out of a study of Graves' ophthalmopathy and Graves' hyperthyroidism. The study's findings and limits: Separation of ophthalmopathy from stable hyperthyroidism was achieved by a 13-signature model, at roughly 88% sensitivity and approximately 81% specificity. For predicting ophthalmopathy progression, the model had roughly 64% sensitivity and roughly 77% specificity.

As regards this clonotype: What it binds is unknown.

RNA transcripts yielded amplified TCR beta CDR3 regions. Investigators did first-round RT-PCR with HTBI primers, then second-round multiplex PCR. TCRdb used MiXCR to reprocess the multiplex PCR reads, holding one entry per CDR3 protein. The data contain approximately 1.2 million distinct CDR3 sequences, about two fifths of them singletons. The CDR3 is 16 residues long. Germline CDR1 reads SNHLY; CDR2 reads FYNNEI. With 3 bases removed from V and 4 bases from J, the gap between germline ends came to 16 bases. The chain links TRBV2 to TRBJ1-5; tentatively, D is TRBD1 (5 bases). The TCR comes from an adult man with Graves' hyperthyroidism. The sequenced material came from peripheral blood or thyroid tissue (not recorded which). The CDR3 DNA sequence: TGTGCCAGCAGTGACCGGGGCACAGGCCTTAATCAGCCCCAGCATTTT. Its translation is CASSDRGTGLNQPQHF.